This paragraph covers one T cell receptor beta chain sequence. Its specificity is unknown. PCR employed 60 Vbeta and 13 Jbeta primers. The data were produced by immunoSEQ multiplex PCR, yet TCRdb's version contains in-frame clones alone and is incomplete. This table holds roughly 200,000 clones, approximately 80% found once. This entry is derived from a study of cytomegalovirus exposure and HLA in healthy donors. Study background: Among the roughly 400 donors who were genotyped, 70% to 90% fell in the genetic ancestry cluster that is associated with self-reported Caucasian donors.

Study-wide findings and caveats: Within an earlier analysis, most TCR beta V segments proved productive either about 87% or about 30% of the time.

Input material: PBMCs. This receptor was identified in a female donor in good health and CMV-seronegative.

CDR3 nucleotides: TGTGCCAGCAGCTCCCTCCGAGGTGCCAAAAACATTCAGTACTTC. Translation: CASSSLRGAKNIQYF. The gene calls are TRBV7-8 and TRBJ2-4; the D is unclear. CDR1 and CDR2 (germline): SGHVS, FQNEAQ. Trimming pared 4 bases from V and 1 base from J, leaving 11 bases between. The CDR3 loop spans 15 amino acids.